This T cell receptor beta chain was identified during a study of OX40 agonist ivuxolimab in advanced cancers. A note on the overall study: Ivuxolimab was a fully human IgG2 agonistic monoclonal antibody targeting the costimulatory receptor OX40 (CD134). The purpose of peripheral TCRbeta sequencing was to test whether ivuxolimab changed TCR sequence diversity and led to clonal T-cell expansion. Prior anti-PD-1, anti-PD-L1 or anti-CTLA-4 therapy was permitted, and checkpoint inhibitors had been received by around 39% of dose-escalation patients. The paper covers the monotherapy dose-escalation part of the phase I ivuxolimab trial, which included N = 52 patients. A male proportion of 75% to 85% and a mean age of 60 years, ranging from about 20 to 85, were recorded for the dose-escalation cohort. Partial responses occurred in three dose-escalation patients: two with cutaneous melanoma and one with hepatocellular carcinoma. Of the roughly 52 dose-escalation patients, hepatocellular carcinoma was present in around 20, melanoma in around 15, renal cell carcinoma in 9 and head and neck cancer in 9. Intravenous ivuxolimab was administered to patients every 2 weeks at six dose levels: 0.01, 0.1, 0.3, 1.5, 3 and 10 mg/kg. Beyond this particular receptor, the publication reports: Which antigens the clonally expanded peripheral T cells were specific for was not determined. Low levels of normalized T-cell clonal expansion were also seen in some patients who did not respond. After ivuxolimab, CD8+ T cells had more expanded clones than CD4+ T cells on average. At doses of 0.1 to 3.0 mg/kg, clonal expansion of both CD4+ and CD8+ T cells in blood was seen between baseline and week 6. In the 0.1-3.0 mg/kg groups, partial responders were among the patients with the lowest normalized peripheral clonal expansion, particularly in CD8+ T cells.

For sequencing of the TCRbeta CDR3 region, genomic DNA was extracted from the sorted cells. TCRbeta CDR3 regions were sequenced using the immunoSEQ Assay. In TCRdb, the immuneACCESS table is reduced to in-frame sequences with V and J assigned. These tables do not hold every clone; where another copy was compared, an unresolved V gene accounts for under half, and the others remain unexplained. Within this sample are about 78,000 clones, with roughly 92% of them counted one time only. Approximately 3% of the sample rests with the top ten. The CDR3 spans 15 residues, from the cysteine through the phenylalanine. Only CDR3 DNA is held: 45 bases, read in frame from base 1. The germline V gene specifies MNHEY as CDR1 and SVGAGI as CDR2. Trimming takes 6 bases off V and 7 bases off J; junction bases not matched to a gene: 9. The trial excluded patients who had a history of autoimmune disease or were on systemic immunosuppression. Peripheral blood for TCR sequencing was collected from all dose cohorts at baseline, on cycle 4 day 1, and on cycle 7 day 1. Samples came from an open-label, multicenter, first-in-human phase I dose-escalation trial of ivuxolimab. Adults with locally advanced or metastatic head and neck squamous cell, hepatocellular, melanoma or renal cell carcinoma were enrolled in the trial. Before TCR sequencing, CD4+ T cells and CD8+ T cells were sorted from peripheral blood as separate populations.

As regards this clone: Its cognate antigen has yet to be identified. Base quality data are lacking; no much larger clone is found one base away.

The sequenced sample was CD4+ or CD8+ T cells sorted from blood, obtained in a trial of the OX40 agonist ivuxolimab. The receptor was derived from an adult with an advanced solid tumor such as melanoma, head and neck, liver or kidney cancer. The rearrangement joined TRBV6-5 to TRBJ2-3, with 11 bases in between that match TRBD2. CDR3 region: CASRPLAGGGNTQYF. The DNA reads TGTGCCAGCAGACCCCTAGCGGGGGGAGGGAATACGCAGTATTTT.